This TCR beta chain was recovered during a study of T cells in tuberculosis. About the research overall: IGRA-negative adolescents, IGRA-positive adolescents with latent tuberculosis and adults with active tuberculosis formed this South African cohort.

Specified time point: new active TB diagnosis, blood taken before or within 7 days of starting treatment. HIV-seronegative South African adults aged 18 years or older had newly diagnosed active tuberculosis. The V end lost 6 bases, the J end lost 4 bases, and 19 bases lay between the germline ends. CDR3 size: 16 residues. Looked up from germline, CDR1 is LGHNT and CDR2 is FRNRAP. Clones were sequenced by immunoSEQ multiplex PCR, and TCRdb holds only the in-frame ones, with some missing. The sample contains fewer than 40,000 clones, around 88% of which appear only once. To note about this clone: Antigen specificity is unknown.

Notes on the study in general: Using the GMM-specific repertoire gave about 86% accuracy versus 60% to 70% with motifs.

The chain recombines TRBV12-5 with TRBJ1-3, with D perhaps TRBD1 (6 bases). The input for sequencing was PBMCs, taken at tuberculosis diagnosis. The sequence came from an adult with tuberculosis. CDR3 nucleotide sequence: TGTGCTAGTGGCCGGGACACCCAAGGAAGGGGAAACACCATATATTTT. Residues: CASGRDTQGRGNTIYF.